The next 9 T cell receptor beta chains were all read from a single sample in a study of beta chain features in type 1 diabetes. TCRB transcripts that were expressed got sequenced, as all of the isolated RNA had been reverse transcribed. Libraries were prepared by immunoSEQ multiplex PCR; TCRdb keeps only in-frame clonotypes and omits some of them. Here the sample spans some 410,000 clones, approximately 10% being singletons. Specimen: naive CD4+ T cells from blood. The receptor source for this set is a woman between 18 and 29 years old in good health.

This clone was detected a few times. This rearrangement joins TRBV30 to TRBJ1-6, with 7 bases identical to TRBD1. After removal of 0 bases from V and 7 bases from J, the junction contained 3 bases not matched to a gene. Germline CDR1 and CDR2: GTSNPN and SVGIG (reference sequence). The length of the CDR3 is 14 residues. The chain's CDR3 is CAWSVKTGNSPLHF. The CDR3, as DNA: TGTGCCTGGAGTGTAAAGACAGGGAATTCACCCCTCCACTTT.

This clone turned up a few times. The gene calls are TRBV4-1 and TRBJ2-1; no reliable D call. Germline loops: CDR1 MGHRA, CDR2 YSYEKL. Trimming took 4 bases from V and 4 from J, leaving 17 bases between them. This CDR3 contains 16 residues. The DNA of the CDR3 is TGCGCCAGCAGCCCATCGCAGACCAACCTATACAATGAGCAGTTCTTC. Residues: CASSPSQTNLYNEQFF.

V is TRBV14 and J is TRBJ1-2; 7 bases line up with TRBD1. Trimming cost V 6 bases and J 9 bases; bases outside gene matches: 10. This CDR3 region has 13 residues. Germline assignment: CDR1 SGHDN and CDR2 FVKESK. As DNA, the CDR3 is TGTGCCAGCAGTCGTGGGACAGCGTTCCGCTACACCTTC. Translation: CASSRGTAFRYTF.

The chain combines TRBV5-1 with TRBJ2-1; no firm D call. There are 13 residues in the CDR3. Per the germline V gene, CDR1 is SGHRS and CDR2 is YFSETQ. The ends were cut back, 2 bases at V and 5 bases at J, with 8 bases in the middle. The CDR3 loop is CASSFRRHNEQFF. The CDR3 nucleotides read TGCGCCAGCAGCTTTCGGCGACACAATGAGCAGTTCTTC. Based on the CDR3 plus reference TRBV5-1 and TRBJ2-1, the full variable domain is KAGVTQTPRYLIKTRGQQVTLSCSPISGHRSVSWYQQTPGQGLQFLFEYFSETQRNKGNFPGRFSGRQFSNSRSEMNVSTLELGDSALYLCASSFRRHNEQFFGPGTRLTVL.

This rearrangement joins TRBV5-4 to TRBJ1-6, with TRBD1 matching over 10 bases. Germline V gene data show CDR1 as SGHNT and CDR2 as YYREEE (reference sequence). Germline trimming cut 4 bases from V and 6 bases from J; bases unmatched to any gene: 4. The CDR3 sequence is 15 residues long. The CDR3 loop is CASSARDRGNSPLHF. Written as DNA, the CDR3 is TGTGCCAGCAGCGCACGGGACAGGGGTAATTCACCCCTCCACTTT.

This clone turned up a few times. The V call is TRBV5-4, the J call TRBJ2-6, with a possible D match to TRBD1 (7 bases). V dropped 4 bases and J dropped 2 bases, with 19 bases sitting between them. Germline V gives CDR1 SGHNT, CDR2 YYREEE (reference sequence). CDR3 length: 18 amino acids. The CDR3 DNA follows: TGTGCCAGCAGCCTGGGACAGCTGGGGGGCACTGGGGCCAACGTCCTGACTTTC. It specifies CASSLGQLGGTGANVLTF. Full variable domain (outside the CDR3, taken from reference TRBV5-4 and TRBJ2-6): ETGVTQSPTHLIKTRGQQVTLRCSSQSGHNTVSWYQQALGQGPQFIFQYYREEENGRGNFPPRFSGLQFPNYSSELNVNALELDDSALYLCASSLGQLGGTGANVLTFGAGSRLTVL.

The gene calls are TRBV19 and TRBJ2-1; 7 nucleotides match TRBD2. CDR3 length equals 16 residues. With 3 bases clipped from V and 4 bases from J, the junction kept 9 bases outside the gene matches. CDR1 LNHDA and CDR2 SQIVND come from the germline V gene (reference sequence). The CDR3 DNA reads TGTGCCAGTAGTATCCAAAGCGGGGCGCCTTACAATGAGCAGTTCTTC. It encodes CASSIQSGAPYNEQFF.

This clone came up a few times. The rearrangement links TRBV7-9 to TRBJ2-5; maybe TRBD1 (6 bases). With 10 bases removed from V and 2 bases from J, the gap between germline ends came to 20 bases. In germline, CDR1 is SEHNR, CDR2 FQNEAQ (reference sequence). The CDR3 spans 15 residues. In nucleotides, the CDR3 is TGTGCCACTGAATATGGTCAGACAGGTCAAGAGACCCAGTACTTC. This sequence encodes CATEYGQTGQETQYF.

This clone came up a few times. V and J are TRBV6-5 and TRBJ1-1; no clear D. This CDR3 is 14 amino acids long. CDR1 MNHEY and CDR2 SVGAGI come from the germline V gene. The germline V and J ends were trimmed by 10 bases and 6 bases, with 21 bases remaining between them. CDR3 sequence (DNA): TGTGCCACCAAAAGTGGGAGCACCAAAGCTGAAGCTTTCTTT. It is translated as CATKSGSTKAEAFF.